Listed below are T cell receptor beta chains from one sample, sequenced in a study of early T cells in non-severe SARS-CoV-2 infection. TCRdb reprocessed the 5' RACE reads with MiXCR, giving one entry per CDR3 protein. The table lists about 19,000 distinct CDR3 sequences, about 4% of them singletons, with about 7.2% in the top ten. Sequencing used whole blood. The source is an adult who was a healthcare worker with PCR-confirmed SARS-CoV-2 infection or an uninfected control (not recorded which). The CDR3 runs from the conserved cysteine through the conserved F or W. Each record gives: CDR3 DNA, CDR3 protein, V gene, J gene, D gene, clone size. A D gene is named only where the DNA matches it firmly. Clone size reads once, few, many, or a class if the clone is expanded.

DNA: TGTGCCAGCAGCCCGACAGGAGGGGCCCAGGCCCCCGACGAGCAGTACTTC
CDR3: CASSPTGGAQAPDEQYF
V: TRBV4-2
J: TRBJ2-7
D: .
size: many

DNA: TGCAGCGGGGAGCCATCTTATAAGTCGGGGGAGACCCAGTACTTC
CDR3: CSGEPSYKSGETQYF
V: TRBV29-1
J: TRBJ2-5
D: .
size: medium-sized

DNA: TGTGCCAGCAGCTTAACCTGGGACCGCCCGGAGACCCAGTACTTC
CDR3: CASSLTWDRPETQYF
V: TRBV7-2
J: TRBJ2-5
D: .
size: many

DNA: TGTGCCAGCAGCTTAGCCGGGGCCCATAATTCACCCCTCCACTTT
CDR3: CASSLAGAHNSPLHF
V: TRBV7-2
J: TRBJ1-6
D: .
size: few

DNA: TGTGCCAGCAGCTTGAGGGGATTTAATTCACCCCTCCACTTT
CDR3: CASSLRGFNSPLHF
V: TRBV5-4
J: TRBJ1-6
D: .
size: many

DNA: TGTGCCAGCACCGGGACGAGCGGCAGCTATGGCTACACCTTC
CDR3: CASTGTSGSYGYTF
V: TRBV5-4
J: TRBJ1-2
D: .
size: many

DNA: TGTGCCAGCAGCCCGAGACTAGCGGGGGCCAACACCGGGGAGCTGTTTTTT
CDR3: CASSPRLAGANTGELFF
V: TRBV5-5
J: TRBJ2-2
D: TRBD2
size: many

DNA: TGTGCCAGCAGCTTAGCTGGGGGGACACTCGGAGAGACCCAGTACTTC
CDR3: CASSLAGGTLGETQYF
V: TRBV7-6
J: TRBJ2-5
D: .
size: many

DNA: TGCAGTGCTGGAGGGACAGAACAAGAGACCCAGTACTTC
CDR3: CSAGGTEQETQYF
V: TRBV20-1
J: TRBJ2-5
D: .
size: many

DNA: TGTGCCAGCAGTTACTCGCGGAACACTGAAGCTTTCTTT
CDR3: CASSYSRNTEAFF
V: TRBV6-5
J: TRBJ1-1
D: .
size: medium-sized

DNA: TGCAGTGCAATGGGAAGGGATGGCAATCAGCCCCAGCATTTT
CDR3: CSAMGRDGNQPQHF
V: TRBV20-1
J: TRBJ1-5
D: .
size: many

DNA: TGCAGTGCTAGTGCAGGGACAGACCAGCAGTTCTTC
CDR3: CSASAGTDQQFF
V: TRBV20-1
J: TRBJ2-1
D: TRBD1
size: many

DNA: TGTGCCAGCAGCCAAGATAAGCTACAGGCTGAAGCTTTCTTT
CDR3: CASSQDKLQAEAFF
V: TRBV4-2
J: TRBJ1-1
D: .
size: many